Listed below are T cell receptor beta chains from one sample, sequenced in a study of regulatory T cells in long-lasting Graves disease. In TCRdb, the multiplex PCR reads were re-called with MiXCR into one record per CDR3 protein. The sample yields over 450,000 distinct CDR3 sequences, about a fifth seen once. The sequencing here drew on peripheral blood mononuclear cells (PBMCs), taken when the disease was refractory, from a patient treated with antithyroid drugs. These receptors came from a female donor with Graves disease. CDR3s include the opening cysteine and the closing phenylalanine or tryptophan. A D gene is named only where the DNA matches it firmly. Rows may omit the clone size; those that give it use once, few, many or a size class.

-,TRBV20-1,13,TRBJ2-7,many,TGCAGTGCTAGAGCAGGGGAAACCTACGAGCAGTACTTC,CSARAGETYEQYF
-,TRBV13,14,TRBJ2-7,many,TGTGCCAGCAGCTTAGGCAATCCGGGGGACGAGCAGTACTTC,CASSLGNPGDEQYF
-,TRBV30,12,TRBJ1-2,-,TGTGCCTGGAGTGCCAGTAACTATGGCTACACCTTC,CAWSASNYGYTF
TRBD2,TRBV14,16,TRBJ2-5,-,TGTGCCAGCAGCCAAGAGGGACTAGCGGGACAAGAGACCCAGTACTTC,CASSQEGLAGQETQYF
-,TRBV2,16,TRBJ1-4,many,TGTGCCAGCAGTGAATCCAGAAGATCAACTAATGAAAAACTGTTTTTT,CASSESRRSTNEKLFF
TRBD1,TRBV7-9,17,TRBJ1-1,-,TGTGCCAGCAGCTTAGTGGATATTGGTTCAGGGGGCACTGAAGCTTTCTTT,CASSLVDIGSGGTEAFF
-,TRBV7-2,15,TRBJ2-2,-,TGTGCCAGCAGCGTGATCCACACGAACACCGGGGAGCTGTTTTTT,CASSVIHTNTGELFF
-,TRBV3-1,12,TRBJ2-7,-,TGTGCCAGCAGTCGGGCCTCCTACGAGCAGTACTTC,CASSRASYEQYF
TRBD1,TRBV2,15,TRBJ2-7,many,TGTGCCAGCAGTCCTGGACAGGGGGCGAGGAACGAGCAGTACTTC,CASSPGQGARNEQYF
-,TRBV24-1,12,TRBJ2-3,once,TGTGCCACCAGTGATTTGGGAGATACGCAGTATTTT,CATSDLGDTQYF
TRBD2,TRBV6-1,16,TRBJ2-7,-,TGTGCCAGCAGTGAGGGACTAGCGGGGCTTTCCTACGAGCAGTACTTC,CASSEGLAGLSYEQYF
TRBD2,TRBV7-2,13,TRBJ2-7,many,TGTGCCAGCCCCGCGGGAGAGGGTTACGAGCAGTACTTC,CASPAGEGYEQYF
TRBD2,TRBV5-6,18,TRBJ2-2,-,TGTGCCAGCAGCGGCGTGGCTAGCGGGAGTGAGGACACCGGGGAGCTGTTTTTT,CASSGVASGSEDTGELFF
-,TRBV20-1,13,TRBJ2-7,many,TGCAGTGCTAGGGACGGGGGGCTCTACGAGCAGTACTTC,CSARDGGLYEQYF
TRBD1,TRBV6-1,15,TRBJ1-2,many,TGTGCCAGCAGTGAAGGGACAGGGGGCAGTTATGGCTACACCTTC,CASSEGTGGSYGYTF
-,TRBV28,12,TRBJ1-2,many,TGTGCCAGCACCCAGGGATTATATGGCTACACCTTC,CASTQGLYGYTF
TRBD1,TRBV4-1,15,TRBJ2-7,-,TGCGCCAGCAGCCAAGATCCGACAGGGGCCTACGAGCAGTACTTC,CASSQDPTGAYEQYF
TRBD1,TRBV19,14,TRBJ1-5,-,TGTGCCAGTACCCCAACAGGGGTCAATCAGCCCCAGCATTTT,CASTPTGVNQPQHF
-,TRBV28,13,TRBJ2-7,many,TGTGCCAGCAGTATCAGGGGCCCCTTAGAGCAGTACTTC,CASSIRGPLEQYF
TRBD2,TRBV7-9,17,TRBJ2-7,-,TGTGCCAGCAGCTCCCCTCCAGCAGACACTAGCGATCACGAGCAGTACTTC,CASSSPPADTSDHEQYF
TRBD1,TRBV5-1,15,TRBJ1-1,-,TGCGCCAGCAGCCGAACAGGGGGCGCGGGCACTGAAGCTTTCTTT,CASSRTGGAGTEAFF
TRBD1,TRBV28,13,TRBJ1-2,many,TGTGCCAGCAGTGCGCCCGCCGGGACAGGGTACACCTTC,CASSAPAGTGYTF
-,TRBV6-1,15,TRBJ2-5,many,TGTGCCAGCAGTGAACGTGGACTTCGACAAGAGACCCAGTACTTC,CASSERGLRQETQYF
TRBD1,TRBV19,15,TRBJ1-5,-,TGTGCCAGTAGTATGGACAGGGGACTCAATCAGCCCCAGCATTTT,CASSMDRGLNQPQHF
TRBD2,TRBV7-2,16,TRBJ2-7,-,TGTGCCAGCAGCTTAGCTACTAGCGGGCCGACCTACGAGCAGTACTTC,CASSLATSGPTYEQYF
-,TRBV28,11,TRBJ1-2,many,TGTGCCAGCAGCAGGACCGATGGCTACACCTTC,CASSRTDGYTF
-,TRBV19,15,TRBJ1-2,-,TGTGCCAGTACGGGAAAGGCAGACCCTTTCTATGGCTACACCTTC,CASTGKADPFYGYTF
-,TRBV27,13,TRBJ2-7,many,TGTGCCAGCAGTTTATCAACAGGGCTCGAGCAGTACTTC,CASSLSTGLEQYF
TRBD1,TRBV15,14,TRBJ2-7,many,TGTGCCACCAGCAGGGGACAGGGGGTCCACGAGCAGTACTTC,CATSRGQGVHEQYF
TRBD1,TRBV3-1,14,TRBJ2-2,-,TGTGCCAGCGGACAGGGAACCCGCACCGGGGAGCTGTTTTTT,CASGQGTRTGELFF
TRBD1,TRBV28,20,TRBJ2-7,many,TGTGCCAGCAGTCCCCGAGGACCCGGGACAGGGTATCGCTCGACCTACGAGCAGTACTTC,CASSPRGPGTGYRSTYEQYF
-,TRBV6-2/TRBV6-3,22,TRBJ2-5,few,TGTGCCAGCAGTTATGTTTCGGTTTTAGCTCGAGGGGGAAGGCGGCCCCAAGAGACCCAGTACTTC,CASSYVSVLARGGRRPQETQYF
TRBD1,TRBV12-3/TRBV12-4,16,TRBJ2-7,many,TGTGCCAGCAGTCCCGTTGACGGACAGGCTATCTACGAGCAGTACTTC,CASSPVDGQAIYEQYF
-,TRBV29-1,12,TRBJ1-4,-,TGCAGCGGGTTGGACCTTAATGAAAAACTGTTTTTT,CSGLDLNEKLFF
TRBD1,TRBV6-2/TRBV6-3,12,TRBJ1-4,few,TGTGCCAGCAGTTACCCGGACAGGGAACTGTTTTTT,CASSYPDRELFF
-,TRBV6-1,14,TRBJ1-4,many,TGTGCCAGCAGCGCCCCGGGTCCTCAGGAAAAACTGTTTTTT,CASSAPGPQEKLFF